The clone carrying this TCR beta chain has just one count. This CDR3 is also generated by other DNA sequences in the sample. The table came from immunoSEQ multiplex PCR; TCRdb's copy has only in-frame clones and leaves some out. The sample lists about 120,000 clones; about 83% were seen once. The CDR3 extends over 15 amino acids. CDR1 and CDR2 (germline): MNHEY, SMNVEV (reference sequence). V was clipped by 5 bases and J by 4 bases; unmatched bases: 8. These data originate in a study of blood T cell repertoires in COVID-19. The wider study: The United States, Italy and Spain supplied acute and convalescent COVID-19 samples. Nucleic acid was either cDNA or gDNA, and it came from T cells, B-cell-depleted T cells, or PBMCs.

The chain uses TRBV27 and TRBJ1-2, with TRBD1 identical over 9 bases. The sample taken for sequencing was peripheral blood. This TCR derives from a woman in her 50s with acute or convalescent COVID-19. CDR3 sequence reads: CASSPRDRALYGYTF. The CDR3 DNA follows: TGTGCCAGCAGTCCCCGGGACAGGGCACTCTATGGCTACACCTTC.